The clone carrying this TCR beta chain has just a few counts. The data were obtained in a study of blood T cells in healthy people across ages. For the second PCR, which ran for about 6 to 12 cycles, a sample-barcoded 5' primer and a J-beta primer mix were used. TCRdb re-called the 5' RACE reads with MiXCR, one entry per CDR3 protein. The sample contains hundreds of thousands of distinct CDR3 sequences, roughly 49% of which appear only once. The germline V gene encodes CDR1 SNHLY and CDR2 FYNNEI. Trimming removed 4 bases from V and 2 bases from J, with 7 bases in between. There are 13 residues in the CDR3.

Sequencing used blood. The chain is built from TRBV2 and TRBJ2-3; D ambiguous. The receptor comes from a woman aged 60 to 75 in good health. Written as DNA, the CDR3 is TGTGCCAGCAGTGTACGTTACACAGATACGCAGTATTTT. Encoded protein: CASSVRYTDTQYF.